Presented here are 26 T cell receptor beta chains from one specimen sequenced in a study of shared clonotypes between healthy human individuals. Generated by immunoSEQ multiplex PCR, the TCRdb table keeps only in-frame clones and is missing some. The data show a few million clones, approximately 94% seen once. Sequencing input: naive CD4+ T cells sorted from blood. Stated subset: CD45RA+ positively selected. Every receptor here comes from a man in his late teens or twenties in good health.

DNA of the CDR3: TGTGCCAGCAGCTTAGACGGAGGGAGTGAGACCCAGTACTTC. This codes for CASSLDGGSETQYF. The chain combines TRBV11-3 with TRBJ2-5; weak D call: TRBD2 (6 bases). The germline CDR1 and CDR2 sequences are SGHNT and YENEEA. This CDR3 contains 14 residues. V was trimmed by 0 bases and J by 5 bases, leaving 10 bases between them. Using reference TRBV11-3 and TRBJ2-5 for the parts outside the CDR3, the full variable domain is EAGVVQSPRYKIIEKKQPVAFWCNPISGHNTLYWYLQNLGQGPELLIRYENEEAVDDSQLPKDRFSAERLKGVDSTLKIQPAELGDSAVYLCASSLDGGSETQYFGPGTRLLVL.

Remarks on this clone: In the same sample, other DNA sequences code for this CDR3. This chain joins TRBV6-5 and TRBJ2-5, with D uncertain. The CDR3 is 13 residues long. Germline loops: CDR1 MNHEY, CDR2 SVGAGI. V dropped 0 bases and J dropped 5 bases, with 7 bases sitting between them. This CDR3 reads CASSYSRRETQYF. The CDR3 DNA follows: TGTGCCAGCAGTTACTCGAGACGCGAGACCCAGTACTTC.

This clone appeared a single time. V gene TRBV7-9 combines with J gene TRBJ1-4, with 8 bases identical to TRBD1. In germline, CDR1 is SEHNR, CDR2 FQNEAQ (reference sequence). The CDR3 is 16 residues long. V lost 1 base, J lost 7 bases, and 8 bases stayed unmatched. DNA of the CDR3: TGTGCCAGCAGCTTAGAACGGACAGGGAAGGCTGAAAAACTGTTTTTT. Residues: CASSLERTGKAEKLFF.

The chain combines TRBV19 with TRBJ2-5; 10 bases match TRBD1. Germline V lookup: CDR1 LNHDA, CDR2 SQIVND (reference sequence). V trimming: 3 bases; J trimming: 4 bases; junction bases outside the gene matches: 2. This CDR3 is 14 amino acids long. The CDR3 loop reads CASSIRDRGETQYF. DNA of the CDR3: TGTGCCAGTAGTATCCGGGACAGGGGAGAGACCCAGTACTTC. Complete variable domain (other parts from reference TRBV19 and TRBJ2-5): DGGITQSPKYLFRKEGQNVTLSCEQNLNHDAMYWYRQDPGQGLRLIYYSQIVNDFQKGDIAEGYSVSREKKESFPLTVTSAQKNPTAFYLCASSIRDRGETQYFGPGTRLLVL.

In this sample, this clone turned up a few times. This sample also contains other DNA sequences that code for the same CDR3. The chain links TRBV30 to TRBJ1-3; D ambiguous. The V gene lost 3 bases and the J gene lost 3 bases, with 6 bases spanning the gap. Per the germline V gene, CDR1 is GTSNPN and CDR2 is SVGIG (reference sequence). The CDR3 has 12 amino acids. This chain's CDR3 is CAWRGSGNTIYF. In DNA form, the CDR3 reads TGTGCCTGGAGAGGGAGTGGAAACACCATATATTTT.

V usage is TRBV19 and J usage is TRBJ2-6; D not certain. V shed 4 bases and J shed 0 bases, with 13 bases lying between them. The CDR3 runs 17 residues. CDR1 LNHDA and CDR2 SQIVND come from the germline V gene (reference sequence). CDR3 sequence: CASSSGLAYSGANVLTF. In DNA form, the CDR3 reads TGTGCCAGTAGTAGTGGGCTGGCTTACTCTGGGGCCAACGTCCTGACTTTC.

The chain couples TRBV30 to TRBJ1-2; D may be TRBD1 (5 bases). Trimming left V 1 base short and J 8 bases short, with 17 bases between. Germline CDR1 is GTSNPN and CDR2 is SVGIG (reference sequence). The CDR3 contains 14 residues. CDR3 protein: CAWSGRGYDGGYTF. In DNA, the CDR3 is TGTGCCTGGAGTGGTAGGGGCTACGATGGCGGCTACACCTTC.

This clone was counted once. This chain links TRBV27 with TRBJ1-6; TRBD1 agrees at 7 bases. V dropped 6 bases and J dropped 3; count of bases not matched to a gene: 8. This CDR3 is built from 16 residues. Germline V CDR1 and CDR2: MNHEY, SMNVEV (reference sequence). CDR3 coding DNA: TGTGCCAGCAGGGATGGGGGACAGTTCTATAATTCACCCCTCCACTTT. This gives the protein CASRDGGQFYNSPLHF.

V gene TRBV25-1 combines with J gene TRBJ2-5, with no clear D. V was pared by 0 bases and J by 3 bases, with 8 bases between. The CDR3 extends over 14 amino acids. Germline lookup yields CDR1 MGHDK and CDR2 SYGVNS. The chain's CDR3 is CASSEYGPEETQYF. CDR3 in DNA: TGTGCCAGCAGTGAATACGGGCCCGAAGAGACCCAGTACTTC.

The chain is built from TRBV11-3 and TRBJ2-2; weak D call: TRBD1 (5 bases). The CDR3 is 16 residues long. The germline CDR1 and CDR2 sequences are SGHNT and YENEEA. V was pared by 1 base and J by 2 bases, with 11 bases between. The DNA for the CDR3 is TGTGCCAGCAGCTTAGGGGTAGGGGCCAACACCGGGGAGCTGTTTTTT. Translating gives CASSLGVGANTGELFF. Variable domain in full (rest from reference TRBV11-3 and TRBJ2-2): EAGVVQSPRYKIIEKKQPVAFWCNPISGHNTLYWYLQNLGQGPELLIRYENEEAVDDSQLPKDRFSAERLKGVDSTLKIQPAELGDSAVYLCASSLGVGANTGELFFGEGSRLTVL.

This clone has a single count. Other DNA variants within this sample encode the same CDR3. V usage is TRBV5-6 and J usage is TRBJ1-1, with D unclear. Trimming stripped 4 bases from V and 1 base from J, with 8 bases between. The V gene's germline CDR1 is SGHDT and CDR2 YYEEEE. CDR3 length: 13 residues. CDR3 nucleotide sequence: TGTGCCAGCAGCCTAGGCCGGAACACTGAAGCTTTCTTT. Translated: CASSLGRNTEAFF.

This sequence joins TRBV18 and TRBJ2-1, with a weak D call TRBD2 (5 bases). CDR1 and CDR2 from the germline V gene are KGHSH and LQKENI. The length of the CDR3 is 15 residues. V was cut by 2 bases and J by 2 bases, with 10 bases left in between. The CDR3 reads CASSPTRATYNEQFF. CDR3 in DNA: TGTGCCAGCTCACCAACGAGGGCGACCTACAATGAGCAGTTCTTC.

The chain carries TRBV5-6 and TRBJ2-4; the D call may be TRBD1 or TRBD2 (5 bases each). V was clipped by 4 bases and J by 9 bases, with 17 bases between them. Germline lookup yields CDR1 SGHDT and CDR2 YYEEEE. This CDR3 has 14 residues. The CDR3 DNA is TGTGCCAGCAGCCTTGTGGTTGGGGGAACCATTCAGTACTTC. It translates to CASSLVVGGTIQYF.

The chain joins TRBV5-1 to TRBJ2-3; TRBD2 agrees at 9 bases. V lost 7 bases and J lost 6; bases outside the gene matches: 12. The CDR3 is 15 residues long. Germline lookup yields CDR1 SGHRS and CDR2 YFSETQ. In DNA, the CDR3 is TGCGCCAGCGGGCTAGCGGGACTAAAGATCGATACGCAGTATTTT. Protein: CASGLAGLKIDTQYF.

The genes are TRBV28 and TRBJ2-7, with a tentative D call TRBD1 (5 bases). The CDR3 sequence is 13 residues long. V was pared by 7 bases and J by 3 bases, with 13 bases between. The germline V gene has CDR1 MDHEN and CDR2 SYDVKM. CDR3 amino acids: CASTLGQGYEQYF. CDR3 DNA sequence: TGTGCCAGCACCCTAGGTCAGGGCTACGAGCAGTACTTC. The full variable domain, with the rest looked up from reference TRBV28 and TRBJ2-7, is DVKVTQSSRYLVKRTGEKVFLECVQDMDHENMFWYRQDPGLGLRLIYFSYDVKMKEKGDIPEGYSVSREKKERFSLILESASTNQTSMYLCASTLGQGYEQYFGPGTRLTVT.

Only one count was recorded for this clone. The chain uses TRBV11-2 and TRBJ2-5; D is uncertain. The CDR3 is 14 amino acids. The ends were cut back, 0 bases at V and 5 bases at J, with 10 bases in the middle. Per germline, CDR1 SGHAT and CDR2 FQNNGV. CDR3 amino acids: CASSLDRHSETQYF. Here the CDR3 DNA reads TGTGCCAGCAGCTTAGATCGGCATAGCGAGACCCAGTACTTC.

In this sample, this clone turned up once. The gene calls are TRBV6-1 and TRBJ1-1; D remains unclear. Trimming shortened V by 0 bases and J by 2 bases, and 10 bases separated the two germline ends. Germline CDR1 reads MNHNS; CDR2 reads SASEGT. The CDR3 loop spans 15 amino acids. This CDR3 reads CASSEAHRANTEAFF. CDR3 DNA: TGTGCCAGCAGTGAAGCGCATAGAGCAAACACTGAAGCTTTCTTT.

This clone was found once. J is TRBJ2-1 and V is TRBV13, with D maybe TRBD2 (6 bases). The CDR3 is 16 residues long. Germline V gene sequence: CDR1 PRHDT, CDR2 FYEKMQ (reference sequence). V dropped 1 base and J dropped 0 bases, with 10 bases sitting between them. The CDR3, as DNA: TGTGCCAGCAGCTTAGACACGGGAGACTCCTACAATGAGCAGTTCTTC. Its protein is CASSLDTGDSYNEQFF.

This chain connects TRBV5-1 to TRBJ2-7; 12 nucleotides line up with TRBD2. The V and J ends lost 2 bases and 2 bases, in that order; junction bases with no gene match: 2. The CDR3 has 15 amino acids. Germline-derived CDR1 and CDR2 are SGHRS and YFSETQ. The CDR3 protein is CASSFGLAGPYEQYF. DNA of the CDR3: TGCGCCAGCAGCTTCGGACTAGCGGGACCCTACGAGCAGTACTTC.

In regard to this clone: Distinct nucleotide sequences in the sample also encode this CDR3. The genes are TRBV5-1 and TRBJ2-7; D might be TRBD2 (5 bases). CDR1 SGHRS and CDR2 YFSETQ come from the germline V gene. This CDR3 contains 12 residues. The ends were cut back, 5 bases at V and 4 bases at J, with 10 bases in the middle. The CDR3 sequence is CASSFGNYEQYF. CDR3 nucleotides: TGCGCCAGCAGTTTCGGGAATTACGAGCAGTACTTC.

The chain uses TRBV7-2 and TRBJ2-7; TRBD2 matches 10 bases. Germline V gives CDR1 SGHTA, CDR2 FQGNSA. The junction had 6 bases not matched to a gene; V was cut back by 6 bases and J by 4 bases. This CDR3 contains 14 residues. In DNA, the CDR3 is TGTGCCAGCAGGGTACTAGCGGGGACTTACGAGCAGTACTTC. Translated, it gives CASRVLAGTYEQYF.

V gene TRBV30 combines with J gene TRBJ2-4; 11 nucleotides align to TRBD2. The V segment lost 0 bases and the J segment 3 bases; nucleotides outside the gene matches: 7. The CDR3 is 17 amino acids. Looked up from germline, CDR1 is GTSNPN and CDR2 is SVGIG (reference sequence). The CDR3 bases are TGTGCCTGGAGTGTACATCGAACTAGCGGGGGCAAAAACATTCAGTACTTC. Residues: CAWSVHRTSGGKNIQYF.

The chain has TRBV28 and TRBJ1-2, with 7 bases identical to TRBD1. After removal of 4 bases from V and 6 bases from J, the junction contained 14 bases not matched to a gene. From germline, CDR1 is MDHEN and CDR2 SYDVKM. CDR3 size: 16 residues. The CDR3 reads CASSSRVKTGWNGYTF. DNA for the CDR3: TGTGCCAGCAGTTCCAGGGTTAAGACAGGGTGGAATGGCTACACCTTC.

V usage is TRBV5-1 and J usage is TRBJ1-6; D gene uncertain. The CDR3 spans 14 residues. Trimming left V 0 bases short and J 10 bases short, with 11 bases between. Per the germline V gene, CDR1 is SGHRS and CDR2 is YFSETQ. The chain's CDR3 is CASSLERPRSPLHF. For the CDR3, the DNA is TGCGCCAGCAGCTTGGAACGGCCAAGGTCACCCCTCCACTTT.

In this sample, this clone turned up once. Different DNA sequences within this sample yield the same CDR3. The V gene is TRBV7-2, the J gene TRBJ2-3; 7 bases line up with TRBD2. J was trimmed by 6 bases and V by 5 bases; bases with no gene match: 8. The germline V gene has CDR1 SGHTA and CDR2 FQGNSA. CDR3 length: 14 amino acids. The CDR3 DNA follows: TGTGCCAGCAGCCCGGGGGGTGCTTCCGATACGCAGTATTTT. It specifies CASSPGGASDTQYF.

V gene TRBV5-1 combines with J gene TRBJ1-4, with 7 bases identical to TRBD1. Per the germline V gene, CDR1 is SGHRS and CDR2 is YFSETQ. V shed 6 bases, J shed 2 bases, and the junction held 10 bases outside the gene matches. This CDR3 has 16 residues. The CDR3 DNA sequence: TGCGCCAGCACCCCAATGGGCAGGGGGACTAATGAAAAACTGTTTTTT. Translation gives CASTPMGRGTNEKLFF.